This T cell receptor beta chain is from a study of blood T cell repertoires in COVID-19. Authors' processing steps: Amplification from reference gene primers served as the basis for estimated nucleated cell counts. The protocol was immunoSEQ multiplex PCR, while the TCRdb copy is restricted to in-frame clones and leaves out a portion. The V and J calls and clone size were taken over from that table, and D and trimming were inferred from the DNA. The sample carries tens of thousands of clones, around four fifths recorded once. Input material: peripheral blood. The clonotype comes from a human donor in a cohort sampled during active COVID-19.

The CDR3 loop reads CASSQSWGRGTDTQYF. The CDR3 DNA reads TGTGCCAGCTCACAATCCTGGGGGCGAGGCACAGATACGCAGTATTTT. V is TRBV18 and J is TRBJ2-3; TRBD1 is a possible D gene (6 bases). Germline lookup yields CDR1 KGHSH and CDR2 LQKENI. The germline V and J ends were trimmed by 4 bases and 1 base, with 15 bases remaining between them. The CDR3 loop spans 16 amino acids.